Below, 20 T cell receptor beta chains from the same sample are listed, as sequenced in a study of radiation and T cells in renal cell carcinoma. Specified time point: baseline pretreatment blood. Treatment indicated: 15 Gy SBRT to primary tumor, nephrectomy 4 weeks later. Clones were read by immunoSEQ multiplex PCR, and TCRdb kept only the in-frame ones, dropping some. This sample has tens of thousands of clones, with roughly four fifths found just once. This material consisted of blood, taken from a patient whose treatment included radiotherapy and nephrectomy. Receptor source: a man aged 60-69 years with renal cell carcinoma.

The chain joins TRBV5-8 to TRBJ2-6, with D possibly TRBD2 on 5 matching bases. The CDR3 runs 17 residues. Trimming pared 1 base from V and 0 bases from J, leaving 11 bases between. Germline V lookup: CDR1 SGHTS, CDR2 YDEGEE. CDR3 bases: TGTGCCAGCAGCTTGAACGGGATGAACTCTGGGGCCAACGTCCTGACTTTC. Translated, it gives CASSLNGMNSGANVLTF.

The chain uses TRBV7-6 and TRBJ2-1, with 7 bases lining up with TRBD2. V was pared by 5 bases and J by 1 base, with 17 bases of the junction left unmatched. CDR3 length: 19 amino acids. The germline V gene encodes CDR1 SGHVS and CDR2 FNYEAQ. CDR3 nucleotide sequence: TGTGCCAGCAGCACACACAGCGGGGTGACCCGTAAATCCTACAATGAGCAGTTCTTC. Translating gives CASSTHSGVTRKSYNEQFF.

V usage is TRBV5-1 and J usage is TRBJ1-1; weak D call: TRBD1 (5 bases). The length of the CDR3 is 13 residues. Looked up from germline, CDR1 is SGHRS and CDR2 is YFSETQ. The V end lost 1 base, the J end lost 4 bases, and 8 bases lay between the germline ends. The CDR3 is CASSLLGGTEAFF. The CDR3 bases are TGCGCCAGCAGCTTGCTTGGGGGCACTGAAGCTTTCTTT. Filled out from reference TRBV5-1 and TRBJ1-1, the complete variable domain reads KAGVTQTPRYLIKTRGQQVTLSCSPISGHRSVSWYQQTPGQGLQFLFEYFSETQRNKGNFPGRFSGRQFSNSRSEMNVSTLELGDSALYLCASSLLGGTEAFFGQGTRLTVV.

This sequence joins TRBV5-1 and TRBJ2-5, with D unclear. The CDR3 has 12 amino acids. The germline gives CDR1 SGHRS, CDR2 YFSETQ. Trimming took off 0 bases at V and 1 base at J, with 1 base between the two ends. The CDR3 loop reads CASSLVQETQYF. Here the CDR3 DNA reads TGCGCCAGCAGCTTGGTCCAAGAGACCCAGTACTTC.

This clone was seen only a few times. The gene calls are TRBV7-9 and TRBJ1-2; unclear D gene. Looked up from germline, CDR1 is SEHNR and CDR2 is FQNEAQ (reference sequence). Trimming removed 5 bases from V and 0 bases from J, with 19 bases in between. There are 17 residues in the CDR3. The CDR3 nucleotides are TGTGCCAGCAGCCCGAGGCCCCGGCAGGACCCTAACTATGGCTACACCTTC. It translates to CASSPRPRQDPNYGYTF.

CDR3 bases: TGTGCCACCAGCAGAGTAGCATACTCCTACGAGCAGTACTTC. It specifies CATSRVAYSYEQYF. The chain uses TRBV15 and TRBJ2-7; D is undetermined. Germline values: CDR1 LNHNV, CDR2 YYDKDF (reference sequence). The length of the CDR3 is 14 residues. The ends were cut back, 1 base at V and 0 bases at J, with 7 bases in the middle.

This clone was detected once. This sequence joins TRBV6-5 and TRBJ1-3; D remains unclear. The germline V gene has CDR1 MNHEY and CDR2 SVGAGI. This CDR3 is 14 amino acids long. Trimming took off 8 bases at V and 0 bases at J, with 11 bases between the two ends. In DNA form, the CDR3 reads TGTGCCAGCCAGGAGGGTTACTCTGGAAACACCATATATTTT. Its protein product is CASQEGYSGNTIYF.

The chain couples TRBV29-1 to TRBJ2-7; no definite D call. V was cut by 2 bases and J by 0 bases, with 8 bases left in between. CDR3 size: 13 residues. Germline CDR1 is SQVTM and CDR2 is ANQGSEA. In DNA form, the CDR3 reads TGCAGCGTTGAATTAGTTAGCTCCTACGAGCAGTACTTC. Encoded protein: CSVELVSSYEQYF.

This sequence joins TRBV18 and TRBJ1-1; 9 nucleotides line up with TRBD1. Per the germline V gene, CDR1 is KGHSH and CDR2 is LQKENI. The CDR3 runs 15 residues. V was pared by 1 base and J by 1 base, with 1 base of the junction left unmatched. CDR3 DNA: TGTGCCAGCTCACCACGGACAGGGGAGAACACTGAAGCTTTCTTT. It codes for CASSPRTGENTEAFF. Drawing the rest from reference TRBV18 and TRBJ1-1, the complete variable domain is NAGVMQNPRHLVRRRGQEARLRCSPMKGHSHVYWYRQLPEEGLKFMVYLQKENIIDESGMPKERFSAEFPKEGPSILRIQQVVRGDSAAYFCASSPRTGENTEAFFGQGTRLTVV.

V and J are TRBV9 and TRBJ2-2; TRBD1 is a possible D gene (6 bases). The CDR3 is 14 residues long. V was trimmed by 4 bases and J by 5 bases, leaving 12 bases between them. CDR1 is SGDLS, CDR2 YYNGEE, per germline. CDR3 bases: TGTGCCAGCAGCTTACCACAGGGAACCGGGGAGCTGTTTTTT. Amino acid sequence: CASSLPQGTGELFF. The full variable domain, completed using reference TRBV9 and TRBJ2-2, is DSGVTQTPKHLITATGQRVTLRCSPRSGDLSVYWYQQSLDQGLQFLIQYYNGEERAKGNILERFSAQQFPDLHSELNLSSLELGDSALYFCASSLPQGTGELFFGEGSRLTVL.

CDR3 DNA: TGCAGCGTCCTTTTAAGGGGTACCTACAATGAGCAGTTCTTC. Its translation is CSVLLRGTYNEQFF. This rearrangement joins TRBV29-1 to TRBJ2-1; D might be TRBD1 (5 bases). In germline, CDR1 is SQVTM, CDR2 ANQGSEA. CDR3 size: 14 residues. Trimming removed 6 bases at V and 2 bases at J, with 14 bases between.

The CDR3 region has the DNA TGTGCCAGTAGTATATTTCCCACAGGGCTACGTTCCTACGAGCAGTACTTC. It translates to CASSIFPTGLRSYEQYF. The chain joins TRBV19 to TRBJ2-7; D is possibly TRBD1 (6 bases). The CDR3 length is 17 residues. Trimming left V 2 bases short and J 1 base short, with 18 bases between. CDR1 is LNHDA and CDR2 is SQIVND in the germline V gene (reference sequence). Filled out from reference TRBV19 and TRBJ2-7, the complete variable domain reads DGGITQSPKYLFRKEGQNVTLSCEQNLNHDAMYWYRQDPGQGLRLIYYSQIVNDFQKGDIAEGYSVSREKKESFPLTVTSAQKNPTAFYLCASSIFPTGLRSYEQYFGPGTRLTVT.

The chain combines TRBV27 with TRBJ1-2, with D possibly matching TRBD1 (6 bases). Looked up from germline, CDR1 is MNHEY and CDR2 is SMNVEV (reference sequence). V lost 3 bases to trimming and J lost 5 bases, with 10 bases between them. This CDR3 has 13 amino acids. The CDR3: CASSFSRGYGYTF. The CDR3 nucleotides read TGTGCCAGCAGTTTCAGCAGGGGTTATGGCTACACCTTC.

V gene TRBV4-3 combines with J gene TRBJ2-1; D remains unclear. From germline, CDR1 is LGHNA and CDR2 YSLEER. Trimming pared 1 base from V and 12 bases from J, leaving 10 bases between. There are 12 residues in the CDR3. The CDR3 protein is CASSQGQSRQFF. CDR3 nucleotides: TGCGCCAGCAGCCAAGGGCAGAGTAGGCAGTTCTTC.

This sequence joins TRBV30 and TRBJ2-7; 7 nucleotides match TRBD2. The CDR3 extends over 14 amino acids. V was pared by 4 bases and J by 5 bases, with 11 bases of the junction left unmatched. From germline, CDR1 is GTSNPN and CDR2 SVGIG (reference sequence). CDR3 loop: CAWTGREGIHEQYF. The CDR3 bases are TGTGCCTGGACTGGGAGGGAGGGGATCCACGAGCAGTACTTC.

This CDR3 is CASSVGSGASGGYTF. Here the CDR3 DNA reads TGTGCCAGCAGTGTGGGCTCAGGGGCTTCGGGTGGCTACACCTTC. This chain joins TRBV6-6 and TRBJ1-2, with D tentatively TRBD1 (6 bases). Trimming stripped 5 bases from V and 7 bases from J, with 20 bases between. The V gene's germline CDR1 is MNHNY and CDR2 SVGAGI (reference sequence). CDR3 size: 15 residues.

The rearrangement links TRBV11-1 to TRBJ1-2; unclear D gene. CDR3 length: 15 residues. Trimming shortened V by 4 bases and J by 4 bases, and 16 bases separated the two germline ends. The germline V gene encodes CDR1 SGHAT and CDR2 FQDESV (reference sequence). The CDR3 bases are TGTGCCAGCAGCTCACGGCGAGGACCCCCCTATGGCTACACCTTC. Its translation is CASSSRRGPPYGYTF. Full variable domain (rest looked up from reference TRBV11-1 and TRBJ1-2): EAEVAQSPRYKITEKSQAVAFWCDPISGHATLYWYRQILGQGPELLVQFQDESVVDDSQLPKDRFSAERLKGVDSTLKIQPAELGDSAMYLCASSSRRGPPYGYTFGSGTRLTVV.

The chain employs TRBV15 and TRBJ2-6; D is possibly TRBD2 (5 bases). CDR1 and CDR2 from the germline V gene are LNHNV and YYDKDF (reference sequence). V was trimmed by 2 bases and J by 0 bases, leaving 11 bases between them. There are 17 residues in the CDR3. CDR3 sequence: CATSRPGGGSGANVLTF. The CDR3 DNA sequence: TGTGCCACCAGCAGACCCGGAGGAGGCTCTGGGGCCAACGTCCTGACTTTC.

The gene calls are TRBV7-9 and TRBJ1-4; D gene unclear. V lost 5 bases to trimming and J lost 0 bases, with 10 bases between them. The CDR3 length is 15 residues. The germline V gene encodes CDR1 SEHNR and CDR2 FQNEAQ (reference sequence). The CDR3 coding sequence is TGTGCCAGCAGCCCAGCCCCAACAACTAATGAAAAACTGTTTTTT. Translating it yields CASSPAPTTNEKLFF.

V usage is TRBV5-5 and J usage is TRBJ2-1; 9 positions match TRBD2. Germline-derived CDR1 and CDR2 are SGHKS and YYEKEE (reference sequence). V gave up 2 bases and J gave up 2 bases; unmatched junction bases: 2. The CDR3 spans 15 residues. This chain's CDR3 is CASSLASGAYNEQFF. As DNA, the CDR3 is TGTGCCAGCAGCTTAGCTAGCGGGGCCTACAATGAGCAGTTCTTC.